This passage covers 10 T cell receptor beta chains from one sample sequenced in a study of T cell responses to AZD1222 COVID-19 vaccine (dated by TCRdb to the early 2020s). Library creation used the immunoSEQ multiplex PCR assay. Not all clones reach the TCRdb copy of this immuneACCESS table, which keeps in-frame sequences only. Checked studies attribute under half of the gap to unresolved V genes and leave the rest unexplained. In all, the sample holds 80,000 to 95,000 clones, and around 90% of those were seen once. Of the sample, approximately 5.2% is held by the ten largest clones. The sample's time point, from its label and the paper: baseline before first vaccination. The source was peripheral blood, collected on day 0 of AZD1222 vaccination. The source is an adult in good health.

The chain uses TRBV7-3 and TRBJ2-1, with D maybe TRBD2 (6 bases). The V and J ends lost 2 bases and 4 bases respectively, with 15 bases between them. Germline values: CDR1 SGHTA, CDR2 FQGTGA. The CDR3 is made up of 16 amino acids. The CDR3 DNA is TGTGCCAGCAGCTTAGAGGGGCTAGCGACTTACAATGAGCAGTTCTTC. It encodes CASSLEGLATYNEQFF.

The CDR3 DNA sequence: TGTGCCAGCAGCCTAGGGACAGAGAGATACCAAGAGACCCAGTACTTC. Protein sequence: CASSLGTERYQETQYF. This sequence joins TRBV4-2 and TRBJ2-5; 7 bases are a match to TRBD1. The V gene's germline CDR1 is LGHNA and CDR2 YNFKEQ. CDR3 length: 16 residues. Trimming cost V 4 bases and J 0 bases; bases outside gene matches: 8.

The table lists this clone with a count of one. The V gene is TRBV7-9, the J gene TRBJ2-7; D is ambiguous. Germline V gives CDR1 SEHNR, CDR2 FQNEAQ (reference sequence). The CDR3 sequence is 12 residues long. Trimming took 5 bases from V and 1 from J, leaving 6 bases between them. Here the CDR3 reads CASSPESYEQYF. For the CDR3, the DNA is TGTGCCAGCAGCCCGGAATCCTACGAGCAGTACTTC.

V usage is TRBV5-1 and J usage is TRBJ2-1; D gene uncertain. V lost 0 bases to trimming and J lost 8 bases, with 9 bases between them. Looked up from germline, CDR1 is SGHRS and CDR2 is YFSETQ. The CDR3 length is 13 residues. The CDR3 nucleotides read TGCGCCAGCAGCTTGGTAGGGCTACATGAGCAGTTCTTC. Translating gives CASSLVGLHEQFF. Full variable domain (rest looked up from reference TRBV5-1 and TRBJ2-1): KAGVTQTPRYLIKTRGQQVTLSCSPISGHRSVSWYQQTPGQGLQFLFEYFSETQRNKGNFPGRFSGRQFSNSRSEMNVSTLELGDSALYLCASSLVGLHEQFFGPGTRLTVL.

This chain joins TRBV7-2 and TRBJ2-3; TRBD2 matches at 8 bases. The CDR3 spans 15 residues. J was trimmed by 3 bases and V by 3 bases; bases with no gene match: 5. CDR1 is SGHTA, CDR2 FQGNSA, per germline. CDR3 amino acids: CASSLVGGRTDTQYF. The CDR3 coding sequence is TGTGCCAGCAGCTTGGTTGGCGGGAGGACAGATACGCAGTATTTT.

The CDR3 is CASSPAARTAYGYTF. CDR3 DNA sequence: TGTGCCAGTAGTCCGGCGGCGAGGACTGCCTATGGCTACACCTTC. The chain combines TRBV19 with TRBJ1-2; D uncertain. The V gene's germline CDR1 is LNHDA and CDR2 SQIVND (reference sequence). This CDR3 spans 15 amino acids. Trimming pared 5 bases from V and 4 bases from J, leaving 17 bases between.

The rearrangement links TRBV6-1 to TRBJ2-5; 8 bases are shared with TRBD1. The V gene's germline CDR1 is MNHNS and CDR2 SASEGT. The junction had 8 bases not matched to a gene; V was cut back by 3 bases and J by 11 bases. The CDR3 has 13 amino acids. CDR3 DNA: TGTGCCAGCAGTGATAACGACAGGGGACCTCAGTACTTC. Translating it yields CASSDNDRGPQYF.

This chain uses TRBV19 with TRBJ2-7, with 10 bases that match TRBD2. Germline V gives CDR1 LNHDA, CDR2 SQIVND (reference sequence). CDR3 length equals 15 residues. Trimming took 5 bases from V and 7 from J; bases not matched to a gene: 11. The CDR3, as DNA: TGTGCCAGTAGTGCCCGACTAGCGGGTGAAGTAGAGCAGTACTTC. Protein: CASSARLAGEVEQYF.

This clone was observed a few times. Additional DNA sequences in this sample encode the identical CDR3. The CDR3 sequence: CASSIGQETQYF. The CDR3 DNA reads TGTGCCAGTAGTATCGGGCAAGAGACCCAGTACTTC. The chain links TRBV19 to TRBJ2-5; D unclear. The ends were cut back, 3 bases at V and 2 bases at J, with 4 bases in the middle. CDR1 and CDR2 (germline): LNHDA, SQIVND (reference sequence). CDR3 length equals 12 residues.

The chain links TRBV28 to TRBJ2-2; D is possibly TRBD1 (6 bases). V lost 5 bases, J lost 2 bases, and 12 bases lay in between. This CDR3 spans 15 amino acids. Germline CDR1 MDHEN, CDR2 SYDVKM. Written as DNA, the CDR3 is TGTGCCAGCAGTCTGGCAGGGGTCAACACCGGGGAGCTGTTTTTT. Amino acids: CASSLAGVNTGELFF. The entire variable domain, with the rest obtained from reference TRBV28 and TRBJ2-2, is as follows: DVKVTQSSRYLVKRTGEKVFLECVQDMDHENMFWYRQDPGLGLRLIYFSYDVKMKEKGDIPEGYSVSREKKERFSLILESASTNQTSMYLCASSLAGVNTGELFFGEGSRLTVL.